The sequence of this T cell receptor (beta chain) was determined in a study of blood T cell repertoires in COVID-19. Here immunoSEQ multiplex PCR was the method, and the copy in TCRdb shows in-frame clones only, minus some. Here the sample spans about 380,000 clones, more than 70% being singletons. Germline V lookup: CDR1 SGHDT, CDR2 YYEEEE. V was clipped by 2 bases and J by 2 bases, with 10 bases between them. This CDR3 is built from 14 residues. This receptor was obtained from a woman aged 18 to 35 who had recovered from COVID-19. The J gene is TRBJ1-2, the V gene TRBV5-6; unclear D gene. Sequencing was performed on PBMCs or T cells enriched from blood (not recorded which). DNA for the CDR3: TGTGCCAGCAGCTTATCCCCTGAGAACTATGGCTACACCTTC. Protein product: CASSLSPENYGYTF.